The subject of this entry is one T cell receptor (beta chain). Its antigen is not identified. This entry belongs to a study of PD-1 blockade in classical Hodgkin lymphoma. As to time point: cycle 4 day 1 (C4D1), after 5 to 7 weeks of nivolumab. Every single patient, without exception, relapsed after autologous stem cell transplantation, and brentuximab vedotin exposure varied. Findings and caveats of the study: The study found complete responders had baseline diversity similar to newly diagnosed patients. Reported baseline diversity: healthy donors highest, relapsed/refractory patients lowest. Any patient who commenced nivolumab under 1 year after ASCT was excluded. Repertoire differences have undefined causes, possibly disease activity or prior therapy.

This CDR3 contains 15 residues. V was clipped by 3 bases and J by 3 bases, with 12 bases between them. Germline V gene data show CDR1 as SGDLS and CDR2 as YYNGEE. Produced via immunoSEQ multiplex PCR; TCRdb's table is partial and in-frame only. The table records just under 65,000 clones, more than 80% of them present only once. The source of this sequence is a human donor with classical Hodgkin lymphoma. This specimen was peripheral blood mononuclear cells (PBMCs), taken before the fourth cycle of nivolumab. The rearrangement links TRBV9 to TRBJ1-4; D call uncertain. The CDR3 is CASSEGGSPNEKLFF. The CDR3 region has the DNA TGTGCCAGCAGCGAAGGAGGCAGTCCTAATGAAAAACTGTTTTTT.